This T cell receptor (beta chain) originates from a study of T cell responses to AZD1222 COVID-19 vaccine. Notes on the study in general: Repertoires were sampled only after the peak T cell response. It was only 6 or 7 AZD1222 recipients who were seropositive at baseline. Most donors were white British and more were female, and clonal diversity was possibly underestimated.

Germline V gives CDR1 MNHNY, CDR2 SVGAGI (reference sequence). The CDR3 loop spans 15 amino acids. V was clipped by 7 bases and J by 1 base; unmatched bases: 9. The repertoire was sequenced with immunoSEQ multiplex PCR; TCRdb's copy has only in-frame clones and lacks some. The sample contains 130,000 to 150,000 clones, more than 85% of which appear only once. Concerning this clone itself: What it binds is not known.

The input for sequencing was peripheral blood, taken after recovery from COVID-19. V is TRBV6-6 and J is TRBJ2-7; 8 bases are shared with TRBD2. The sequence came from an adult who had recovered from COVID-19. CDR3 region: CASIDAGTSSYEQYF. Here the CDR3 DNA reads TGTGCCAGCATCGACGCCGGGACTAGTTCCTACGAGCAGTACTTC.